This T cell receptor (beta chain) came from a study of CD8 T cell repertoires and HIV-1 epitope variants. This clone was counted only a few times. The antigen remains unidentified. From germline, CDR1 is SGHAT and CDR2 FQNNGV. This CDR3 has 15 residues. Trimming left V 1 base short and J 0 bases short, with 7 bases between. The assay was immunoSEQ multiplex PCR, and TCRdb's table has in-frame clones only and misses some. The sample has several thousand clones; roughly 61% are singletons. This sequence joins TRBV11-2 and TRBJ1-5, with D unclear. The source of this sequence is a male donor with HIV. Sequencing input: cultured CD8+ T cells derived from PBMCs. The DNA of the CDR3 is TGTGCCAGCAGCTTAGGAGGAAATAGCAATCAGCCCCAGCATTTT. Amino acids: CASSLGGNSNQPQHF.